A single sample is the source of the 23 T cell receptor beta chains below, sequenced in a study of blood T cell repertoires in COVID-19. TCRdb's table, derived via immunoSEQ multiplex PCR, lists solely in-frame clones and lacks some. The table lists 240,000 or so clones, 88% of them singletons. The sample comprised peripheral blood. The source is a woman aged 40-49 years who had recovered from COVID-19.

The CDR3 loop reads CASSAEGTGTANTGELFF. In nucleotides, the CDR3 is TGTGCCAGCAGCGCCGAGGGGACCGGGACAGCGAACACCGGGGAGCTGTTTTTT. The chain recombines TRBV9 with TRBJ2-2; 7 positions agree with TRBD1. Germline lookup yields CDR1 SGDLS and CDR2 YYNGEE. CDR3 length: 18 amino acids. J lost 0 bases, V lost 3 bases, and 11 bases had no gene match.

The chain combines TRBV4-3 with TRBJ2-7, with TRBD2 matching 9 bases. This CDR3 contains 16 residues. J lost 3 bases, V lost 3 bases, and 9 bases had no gene match. The V gene's germline CDR1 is LGHNA and CDR2 YSLEER. This CDR3 is CASSHAIAGEFYEQYF. In DNA, the CDR3 is TGCGCCAGCAGCCACGCCATAGCGGGAGAATTCTACGAGCAGTACTTC.

The V and J genes are TRBV3-1 (or the pseudogene TRBV3-2) and TRBJ2-7; no reliable D call. Trimming took 4 bases from V and 5 from J, leaving 9 bases between them. Germline assignment: CDR1 LGHDT and CDR2 YNNKEL (reference sequence). The CDR3 runs 12 residues. The CDR3 loop reads CASSPVGHEQYF. The CDR3 DNA reads as TGTGCCAGCAGCCCAGTTGGGCACGAGCAGTACTTC.

The rearrangement uses TRBV2 and TRBJ1-4; TRBD1 matches at 11 bases. The CDR3 is made up of 13 amino acids. Germline trimming cut 7 bases from V and 7 bases from J; bases unmatched to any gene: 2. Germline values: CDR1 SNHLY, CDR2 FYNNEI. This chain's CDR3 is CASTDRGPEKLFF. The DNA for the CDR3 is TGTGCCAGCACGGACAGGGGGCCTGAAAAACTGTTTTTT.

The chain recombines TRBV18 with TRBJ1-1; maybe TRBD1 (6 bases). Germline CDR1 is KGHSH and CDR2 is LQKENI. The CDR3 covers 15 residues. V shed 2 bases and J shed 1 base, with 11 bases lying between them. In DNA form, the CDR3 reads TGTGCCAGCTCACCATTGGGACACCCGAACACTGAAGCTTTCTTT. This encodes CASSPLGHPNTEAFF.

This clone appeared once. The genes are TRBV11-2 and TRBJ2-5; 7 bases are a match to TRBD2. The CDR3 consists of 15 residues. J gave up 1 base and V 1 base, and 3 bases lay outside the gene matches. The V gene's germline CDR1 is SGHAT and CDR2 FQNNGV. The CDR3 DNA reads as TGTGCCAGCAGCTTAGTTCCGGGGGGCCAAGAGACCCAGTACTTC. This codes for CASSLVPGGQETQYF.

This clone was seen a handful of times. V usage is TRBV18 and J usage is TRBJ1-5; D gene unclear. CDR3 length equals 14 residues. The ends were cut back, 3 bases at V and 2 bases at J, with 8 bases in the middle. From germline, CDR1 is KGHSH and CDR2 LQKENI. The CDR3 DNA reads TGTGCCAGCTCACCGTCCCCGGGCAATCAGCCCCAGCATTTT. Its translation is CASSPSPGNQPQHF.

The rearrangement joins TRBV7-9 to TRBJ1-2, with TRBD1 matching 7 bases. This CDR3 has 16 residues. CDR1 and CDR2 from the germline V gene are SEHNR and FQNEAQ (reference sequence). V was clipped by 0 bases and J by 2 bases; unmatched bases: 6. The CDR3: CASSLAGQTNNYGYTF. The DNA for the CDR3 is TGTGCCAGCAGCTTAGCGGGACAGACCAACAACTATGGCTACACCTTC.

The CDR3 sequence: CASSVGRLDGKNIQYF. In DNA form, the CDR3 reads TGTGCCAGCAGCGTAGGCAGGCTTGATGGCAAAAACATTCAGTACTTC. V usage is TRBV9 and J usage is TRBJ2-4; D is unresolved. The V and J ends lost 0 bases and 3 bases respectively, with 13 bases between them. Germline CDR1 reads SGDLS; CDR2 reads YYNGEE. The CDR3 is 16 residues long.

The chain couples TRBV15 to TRBJ2-1, with a possible D match to TRBD1 (6 bases). The CDR3 loop spans 16 amino acids. Germline CDR1 LNHNV, CDR2 YYDKDF (reference sequence). The V gene lost 5 bases and the J gene lost 4 bases, with 18 bases spanning the gap. CDR3 residues: CATSSPPGTIYNEQFF. The CDR3 DNA sequence: TGTGCCACCAGCTCCCCCCCCGGGACAATTTACAATGAGCAGTTCTTC. Based on the CDR3 plus reference TRBV15 and TRBJ2-1, the full variable domain is DAMVIQNPRYQVTQFGKPVTLSCSQTLNHNVMYWYQQKSSQAPKLLFHYYDKDFNNEADTPDNFQSRRPNTSFCFLDIRSPGLGDTAMYLCATSSPPGTIYNEQFFGPGTRLTVL.

The CDR3 DNA is TGTGCCAGCAGCCGAAGACAGGGGACGAACACCGGGGAGCTGTTTTTT. This codes for CASSRRQGTNTGELFF. This rearrangement joins TRBV6-2 or TRBV6-3 to TRBJ2-2, with TRBD1 matching 8 bases. In germline, CDR1 is MNHEY, CDR2 SVGEGT. The CDR3 is 16 amino acids. V lost 6 bases, J lost 0 bases, and 6 bases stayed unmatched.

The rearrangement joins TRBV5-1 to TRBJ1-1; TRBD1 matches 7 bases. CDR3 length equals 15 residues. CDR1 and CDR2 from the germline V gene are SGHRS and YFSETQ. Trimming at V came to 4 bases and at J to 6 bases, leaving 12 bases not matched to a gene. CDR3 loop: CASSLQTGVSPEAFF. CDR3 nucleotides: TGCGCCAGCAGCCTACAAACAGGGGTTAGCCCTGAAGCTTTCTTT.

The gene calls are TRBV7-3 and TRBJ1-1; a possible D gene is TRBD1 (5 bases). The V gene lost 2 bases and the J gene lost 1 base, with 11 bases spanning the gap. Per germline, CDR1 SGHTA and CDR2 FQGTGA. The CDR3 covers 15 residues. CDR3 bases: TGTGCCAGCAGCTTATCCGGGAGGGGGAACACTGAAGCTTTCTTT. Its translation: CASSLSGRGNTEAFF. The variable domain in full, with the rest retrieved from reference TRBV7-3 and TRBJ1-1, is GAGVSQTPSNKVTEKGKYVELRCDPISGHTALYWYRQSLGQGPEFLIYFQGTGAADDSGLPNDRFFAVRPEGSVSTLKIQRTERGDSAVYLCASSLSGRGNTEAFFGQGTRLTVV.

The rearrangement links TRBV6-5 to TRBJ2-1; TRBD2 aligns across 8 bases. The CDR3 is made up of 16 amino acids. Germline CDR1 reads MNHEY; CDR2 reads SVGAGI. The ends lost 0 bases at V and 9 bases at J; junction bases unmatched: 10. CDR3 sequence reads: CASSYSIAGGGAEQFF. CDR3 bases: TGTGCCAGCAGTTACTCGATTGCGGGAGGCGGGGCTGAGCAGTTCTTC.

The gene calls are TRBV30 and TRBJ2-1, with 11 bases aligning to TRBD2. Germline V gives CDR1 GTSNPN, CDR2 SVGIG (reference sequence). The V segment lost 0 bases and the J segment 9 bases; nucleotides outside the gene matches: 4. The CDR3 extends over 14 amino acids. Here the CDR3 DNA reads TGTGCCTGGAGTGTACTAGCGGGAGTGGGTGAGCAGTTCTTC. Encoded protein: CAWSVLAGVGEQFF.

V is TRBV7-9 and J is TRBJ2-7; 10 bases map to TRBD1. The CDR3 has 15 residues. The J segment lost 5 bases and the V segment lost 6 bases, leaving 10 bases of the junction unmatched. Germline CDR1 reads SEHNR; CDR2 reads FQNEAQ (reference sequence). CDR3: CASRPTGGDVDEQYF. Written as DNA, the CDR3 is TGTGCCAGCAGGCCGACAGGGGGCGACGTGGACGAGCAGTACTTC.

This chain uses TRBV4-2 with TRBJ2-3, with TRBD2 matching 9 bases. This CDR3 is 16 amino acids long. Germline CDR1 reads LGHNA; CDR2 reads YNFKEQ. V was pared by 4 bases and J by 1 base, with 6 bases of the junction left unmatched. In DNA, the CDR3 is TGTGCCAGCAGCCCCTCGGCGGGAGGGGGCACAGATACGCAGTATTTT. Translation gives CASSPSAGGGTDTQYF.

The genes are TRBV5-1 and TRBJ2-5; 10 positions agree with TRBD2. This CDR3 is 16 amino acids long. With V trimmed by 4 bases and J by 3 bases, 9 bases remained unmatched. Germline V gene lookup returns CDR1 SGHRS and CDR2 YFSETQ. The CDR3 reads CASSPGLAGAKETQYF. The CDR3 DNA follows: TGCGCCAGCAGCCCGGGGCTAGCGGGGGCCAAAGAGACCCAGTACTTC.

The chain uses TRBV5-1 and TRBJ2-7, with a tentative D call TRBD1 (5 bases). The V gene lost 1 base and the J gene lost 2 bases, with 10 bases spanning the gap. The CDR3 runs 14 residues. CDR1 and CDR2 (germline): SGHRS, YFSETQ. This CDR3 reads CASSLSRATYEQYF. The DNA of the CDR3 is TGCGCCAGCAGCTTGAGCAGGGCCACCTACGAGCAGTACTTC.

In its sample, this clone was seen once. The chain couples TRBV4-3 to TRBJ1-1, with 8 positions matching TRBD1. The CDR3 covers 14 residues. CDR1 and CDR2 (germline): LGHNA, YSLEER. The junction had 6 bases not matched to a gene; V was cut back by 4 bases and J by 5 bases. CDR3 sequence (DNA): TGCGCCAGCAGCCCCCGACAGGGGAGAACTGAAGCTTTCTTT. Residues: CASSPRQGRTEAFF.

The genes are TRBV27 and TRBJ1-2, with D perhaps matching TRBD1 (5 bases). From germline, CDR1 is MNHEY and CDR2 SMNVEV (reference sequence). The V gene lost 10 bases and the J gene lost 3 bases, with 21 bases spanning the gap. This CDR3 has 15 residues. CDR3 loop: CATRGNRGSYYGYTF. The CDR3 DNA sequence: TGTGCCACCCGGGGGAATCGGGGTTCCTACTATGGCTACACCTTC.

The chain joins TRBV6-2 or TRBV6-3 to TRBJ1-1; D call uncertain. Germline-derived CDR1 and CDR2 are MNHEY and SVGEGT. V was shortened by 2 bases and J by 4 bases, with 5 bases between the two germline ends. The CDR3 consists of 12 residues. The chain's CDR3 is CASSYAGTEAFF. The CDR3 region has the DNA TGTGCCAGCAGTTACGCGGGCACTGAAGCTTTCTTT.

This clone occurred once. This chain uses TRBV19 with TRBJ2-3; 8 bases align to TRBD2. Looked up from germline, CDR1 is LNHDA and CDR2 is SQIVND (reference sequence). The V segment lost 1 base and the J segment 6 bases; nucleotides outside the gene matches: 9. This CDR3 has 16 residues. The CDR3 spells CASSIGPGGPRDTQYF. CDR3 nucleotides: TGTGCCAGTAGTATAGGCCCGGGAGGGCCCAGGGATACGCAGTATTTT.